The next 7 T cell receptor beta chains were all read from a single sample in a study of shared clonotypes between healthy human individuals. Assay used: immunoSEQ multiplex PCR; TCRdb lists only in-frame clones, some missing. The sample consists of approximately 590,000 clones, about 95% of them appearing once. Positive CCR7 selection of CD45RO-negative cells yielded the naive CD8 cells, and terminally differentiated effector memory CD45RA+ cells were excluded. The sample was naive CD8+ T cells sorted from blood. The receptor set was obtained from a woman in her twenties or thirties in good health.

CDR3 in amino acids: CASSEGTGWGNTIYF. Written as DNA, the CDR3 is TGTGCCAGCAGTGAAGGGACAGGGTGGGGAAACACCATATATTTT. J is TRBJ1-3 and V is TRBV6-1; 8 nucleotides match TRBD1. The CDR3 sequence is 15 residues long. Germline V gene sequence: CDR1 MNHNS, CDR2 SASEGT. V shed 1 base and J 4 bases; nucleotides not matched to a gene: 3.

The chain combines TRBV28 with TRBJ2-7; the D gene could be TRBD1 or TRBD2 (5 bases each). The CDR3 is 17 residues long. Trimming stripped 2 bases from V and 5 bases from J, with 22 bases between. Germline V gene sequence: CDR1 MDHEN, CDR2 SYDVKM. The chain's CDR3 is CASSLSLESGRVHEQYF. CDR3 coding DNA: TGTGCCAGCAGTTTAAGCCTCGAATCGGGGCGCGTCCACGAGCAGTACTTC. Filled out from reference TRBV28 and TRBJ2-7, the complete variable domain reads DVKVTQSSRYLVKRTGEKVFLECVQDMDHENMFWYRQDPGLGLRLIYFSYDVKMKEKGDIPEGYSVSREKKERFSLILESASTNQTSMYLCASSLSLESGRVHEQYFGPGTRLTVT.

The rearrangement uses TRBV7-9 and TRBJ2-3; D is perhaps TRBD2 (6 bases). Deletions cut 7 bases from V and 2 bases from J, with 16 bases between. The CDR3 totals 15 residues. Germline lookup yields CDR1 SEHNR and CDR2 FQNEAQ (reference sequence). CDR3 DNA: TGTGCCAGCAATAAGCTGGCGGGATTCACAGATACGCAGTATTTT. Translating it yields CASNKLAGFTDTQYF.

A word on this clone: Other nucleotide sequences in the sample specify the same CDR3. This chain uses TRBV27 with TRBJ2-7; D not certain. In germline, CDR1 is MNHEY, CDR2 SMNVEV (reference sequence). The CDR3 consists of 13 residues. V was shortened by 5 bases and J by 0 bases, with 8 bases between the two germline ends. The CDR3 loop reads CASSMDGSYEQYF. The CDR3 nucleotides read TGTGCCAGCAGTATGGACGGCTCCTACGAGCAGTACTTC.

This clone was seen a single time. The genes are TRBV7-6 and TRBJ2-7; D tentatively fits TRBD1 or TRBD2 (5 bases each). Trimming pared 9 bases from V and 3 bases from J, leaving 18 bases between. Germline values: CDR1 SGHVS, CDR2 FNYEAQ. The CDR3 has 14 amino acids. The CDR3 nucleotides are TGTGCCAGGTCCACCGGGACGTTCATCTACGAGCAGTACTTC. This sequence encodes CARSTGTFIYEQYF.

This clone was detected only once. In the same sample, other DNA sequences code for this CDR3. DNA for the CDR3: TGCGCCAGCAGCCAAGAGGAACTAGCGGGAGGCTACGAGCAGTACTTC. Its translation is CASSQEELAGGYEQYF. The V gene is TRBV4-1, the J gene TRBJ2-7; 12 bases are a match to TRBD2. After removal of 0 bases from V and 3 bases from J, the junction contained 3 bases not matched to a gene. There are 16 residues in the CDR3. Germline values: CDR1 MGHRA, CDR2 YSYEKL.

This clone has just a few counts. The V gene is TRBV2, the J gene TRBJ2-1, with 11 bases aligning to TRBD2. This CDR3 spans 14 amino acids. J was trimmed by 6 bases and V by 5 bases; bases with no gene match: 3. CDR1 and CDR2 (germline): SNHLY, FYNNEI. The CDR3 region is CASSLAGGSNEQFF. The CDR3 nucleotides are TGTGCCAGCAGTCTAGCGGGAGGTAGCAATGAGCAGTTCTTC.